These 18 T cell receptor beta chains came from one sample sequenced in a study of T-cell reconstitution after alpha-beta-depleted transplantation in children. Preparation of the TCRbeta library involved a method that used unique molecular identifiers. MiXCR, applied by TCRdb to the PCR reads, yields one record per CDR3 protein. The repertoire has around 670,000 distinct CDR3 sequences, roughly 14% of them found once; the top ten carry 0.79%. The sequenced sample was PBMCs, obtained before TCRalphabeta/CD19-depleted stem cell transplant. The source is a girl under 10 years old with congenital amegakaryocytic thrombocytopenia, due to receive a stem cell transplant.

The genes are TRBV4-2 and TRBJ2-1, with 10 positions matching TRBD2. V gave up 1 base and J gave up 8 bases; unmatched junction bases: 14. From germline, CDR1 is LGHNA and CDR2 YNFKEQ. The CDR3 is 18 amino acids. Here the CDR3 DNA reads TGTGCCAGCAGCCAAGGTCTAGCGGGAGCTATTAGTCAGGATGAGCAGTTCTTC. This sequence encodes CASSQGLAGAISQDEQFF.

The genes are TRBV18 and TRBJ2-7; D might be TRBD1 (6 bases). Trimming left V 5 bases short and J 2 bases short, with 16 bases between. Germline lookup yields CDR1 KGHSH and CDR2 LQKENI. The CDR3 is made up of 15 amino acids. DNA for the CDR3: TGTGCCAGCTCAGTCCCCGGGACAAAGACCTACGAGCAGTACTTC. This encodes CASSVPGTKTYEQYF.

The chain links TRBV5-5 to TRBJ2-3, with D tentatively TRBD1 (6 bases). The V end lost 2 bases, the J end lost 1 base, and 11 bases lay between the germline ends. The germline V gene encodes CDR1 SGHKS and CDR2 YYEKEE (reference sequence). The CDR3 has 15 residues. CDR3 in amino acids: CASSFPRQGTDTQYF. In DNA form, the CDR3 reads TGTGCCAGCAGCTTCCCGAGACAGGGCACAGATACGCAGTATTTT.

This clonotype was detected many times. V is TRBV7-9 and J is TRBJ2-7; 8 nucleotides align to TRBD2. The CDR3 extends over 16 amino acids. CDR1 SEHNR and CDR2 FQNEAQ come from the germline V gene (reference sequence). Trimming at V came to 5 bases and at J to 1 base, leaving 10 bases not matched to a gene. CDR3 in amino acids: CASSDSPGLVSYEQYF. In DNA, the CDR3 is TGTGCCAGCAGCGATTCACCGGGACTAGTGTCCTACGAGCAGTACTTC.

This clonotype was seen repeatedly, ten times or more. This CDR3 is CSASGNSNQPQHF. The CDR3 bases are TGCAGTGCTTCAGGGAACAGCAATCAGCCCCAGCATTTT. V gene TRBV20-1 combines with J gene TRBJ1-5, with D possibly matching TRBD1 (5 bases). Germline values: CDR1 DFQATT, CDR2 SNEGSKA (reference sequence). Trimming removed 5 bases from V and 1 base from J, with 9 bases in between. The CDR3 loop spans 13 amino acids.

The rearrangement links TRBV7-8 to TRBJ2-2; TRBD2 matches at 15 bases. Germline trimming cut 2 bases from V and 1 base from J; bases unmatched to any gene: 2. Germline loops: CDR1 SGHVS, CDR2 FQNEAQ. This CDR3 is 18 amino acids long. CDR3 region: CASSLLGLAGGNTGELFF. CDR3 sequence (DNA): TGTGCCAGCAGCTTATTGGGACTAGCGGGAGGGAACACCGGGGAGCTGTTTTTT.

This clonotype was seen a handful of times. The rearrangement links TRBV11-2 to TRBJ2-3; D is ambiguous. V was pared by 0 bases and J by 2 bases, with 12 bases between. The CDR3 contains 16 residues. Germline CDR1 is SGHAT and CDR2 is FQNNGV. The chain's CDR3 is CASSLDMATNTDTQYF. DNA of the CDR3: TGTGCCAGCAGCTTAGATATGGCCACGAACACAGATACGCAGTATTTT.

The DNA for the CDR3 is TGTGCCAGCAGTGAATGGACAGGGACTAACGAGCAGTACTTC. The encoded protein is CASSEWTGTNEQYF. The genes are TRBV12-3 or TRBV12-4 and TRBJ2-7; D may be TRBD1 (8 bases). The CDR3 extends over 14 amino acids. Trimming shortened V by 5 bases and J by 5 bases, and 16 bases separated the two germline ends.

This clonotype appeared a few times. The chain combines TRBV3-1 with TRBJ2-2; the match to TRBD2 covers 8 bases. The V segment lost 4 bases and the J segment 9 bases; nucleotides outside the gene matches: 16. In germline, CDR1 is LGHDT, CDR2 YNNKEL (reference sequence). The CDR3 spans 17 residues. In DNA form, the CDR3 reads TGTGCCAGCAGCCCCCCCCGAACCGGGACTAGAAGCCGGGAGCTGTTTTTT. Translation gives CASSPPRTGTRSRELFF.

This clonotype was counted a few times. The J gene is TRBJ2-5, the V gene TRBV4-3; tentatively, D is TRBD2 (5 bases). The V end lost 0 bases, the J end lost 3 bases, and 14 bases lay between the germline ends. Germline loops: CDR1 LGHNA, CDR2 YSLEER. The CDR3 is 16 residues long. CDR3 protein: CASSQDIDYLEETQYF. In nucleotides, the CDR3 is TGCGCCAGCAGCCAAGATATTGACTACTTAGAAGAGACCCAGTACTTC.

The chain has TRBV7-9 and TRBJ2-1; D gene uncertain. Germline V gene lookup returns CDR1 SEHNR and CDR2 FQNEAQ (reference sequence). V lost 2 bases, J lost 7 bases, and 6 bases lay in between. The CDR3 totals 12 residues. The CDR3 loop is CASSLMPNEQFF. The DNA of the CDR3 is TGTGCCAGCAGCTTAATGCCAAATGAGCAGTTCTTC.

This clonotype has a count of ten or more. The V call is TRBV5-1, the J call TRBJ2-1; 8 nucleotides align to TRBD2. V lost 0 bases and J lost 5; bases outside the gene matches: 4. This CDR3 has 15 residues. The germline V gene encodes CDR1 SGHRS and CDR2 YFSETQ. The CDR3 loop is CASSLVPGGNNEQFF. The CDR3 DNA reads as TGCGCCAGCAGCTTGGTACCGGGAGGGAACAATGAGCAGTTCTTC.

This clonotype was observed at least ten times. The J gene is TRBJ2-7, the V gene TRBV20-1; 7 nucleotides align to TRBD2. CDR1 is DFQATT, CDR2 SNEGSKA, per germline (reference sequence). The CDR3 is 14 amino acids. Trimming removed 3 bases from V and 0 bases from J; junction bases left unmatched: 5. The CDR3 protein is CSARGRDYSYEQYF. In DNA form, the CDR3 reads TGCAGTGCTAGGGGCCGGGACTACTCCTACGAGCAGTACTTC.

This clonotype came up a few times. The genes are TRBV5-1 and TRBJ2-1; perhaps TRBD2 as D (5 bases). The CDR3 covers 16 residues. Germline loops: CDR1 SGHRS, CDR2 YFSETQ. Trimming removed 0 bases from V and 3 bases from J, with 13 bases in between. This CDR3 is CASSLAAAEIYNEQFF. The CDR3 nucleotides are TGCGCCAGCAGCTTGGCGGCAGCGGAGATCTACAATGAGCAGTTCTTC. The full variable domain, its missing parts supplied by reference TRBV5-1 and TRBJ2-1, is KAGVTQTPRYLIKTRGQQVTLSCSPISGHRSVSWYQQTPGQGLQFLFEYFSETQRNKGNFPGRFSGRQFSNSRSEMNVSTLELGDSALYLCASSLAAAEIYNEQFFGPGTRLTVL.

This clonotype was seen at least ten times. The chain recombines TRBV20-1 with TRBJ2-1; 8 bases align to TRBD2. The V gene's germline CDR1 is DFQATT and CDR2 SNEGSKA (reference sequence). This CDR3 has 14 residues. V trimming: 8 bases; J trimming: 8 bases; junction bases outside the gene matches: 14. This CDR3 is CSLPSKRERYEQFF. The CDR3 nucleotides are TGCAGTCTCCCTTCCAAGCGGGAGAGGTATGAGCAGTTCTTC.

This clonotype has ten or more counts. The rearrangement joins TRBV5-1 to TRBJ2-7; 8 nucleotides match TRBD1. The CDR3 runs 14 residues. Germline V gene data show CDR1 as SGHRS and CDR2 as YFSETQ. With 2 bases clipped from V and 6 bases from J, the junction kept 7 bases outside the gene matches. The CDR3 DNA reads TGCGCCAGCAGCTTTTTGGACAGGGAAGGCGAGCAGTACTTC. This translates into CASSFLDREGEQYF. The full variable domain, completed using reference TRBV5-1 and TRBJ2-7, is KAGVTQTPRYLIKTRGQQVTLSCSPISGHRSVSWYQQTPGQGLQFLFEYFSETQRNKGNFPGRFSGRQFSNSRSEMNVSTLELGDSALYLCASSFLDREGEQYFGPGTRLTVT.

This clonotype was seen many times. The chain has TRBV4-1 and TRBJ2-5, with a weak D call TRBD1 (6 bases). The V end lost 5 bases, the J end lost 3 bases, and 19 bases lay between the germline ends. Germline V gene sequence: CDR1 MGHRA, CDR2 YSYEKL. This CDR3 spans 16 amino acids. DNA for the CDR3: TGCGCCAGCAGCTCAGATGGTTGGTCAGGGGAAGAGACCCAGTACTTC. Its translation: CASSSDGWSGEETQYF.

The sample holds many counts of this clonotype. The chain couples TRBV5-6 to TRBJ2-7; D unresolved. The CDR3 has 13 amino acids. The V end was cut by 2 bases, the J end by 6 bases, with 12 bases between. CDR1 is SGHDT, CDR2 YYEEEE, per germline. The CDR3 nucleotides are TGTGCCAGCAGCTTCCTAAGGGCCCGCGAGCAGTACTTC. Translation: CASSFLRAREQYF. Full variable domain (remainder filled in from reference TRBV5-6 and TRBJ2-7): DAGVTQSPTHLIKTRGQQVTLRCSPKSGHDTVSWYQQALGQGPQFIFQYYEEEERQRGNFPDRFSGHQFPNYSSELNVNALLLGDSALYLCASSFLRAREQYFGPGTRLTVT.